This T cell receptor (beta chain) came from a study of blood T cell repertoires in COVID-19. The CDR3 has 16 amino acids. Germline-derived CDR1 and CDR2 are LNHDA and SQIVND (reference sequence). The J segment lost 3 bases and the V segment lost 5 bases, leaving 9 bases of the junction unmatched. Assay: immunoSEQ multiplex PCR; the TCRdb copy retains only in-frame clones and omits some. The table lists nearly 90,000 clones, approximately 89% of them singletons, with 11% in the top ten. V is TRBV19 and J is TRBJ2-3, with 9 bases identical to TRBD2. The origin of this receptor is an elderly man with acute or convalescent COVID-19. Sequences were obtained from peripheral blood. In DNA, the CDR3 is TGTGCCAGTAGTGGCGGCGGGAGGGCCAAGACAGATACGCAGTATTTT. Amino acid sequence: CASSGGGRAKTDTQYF.